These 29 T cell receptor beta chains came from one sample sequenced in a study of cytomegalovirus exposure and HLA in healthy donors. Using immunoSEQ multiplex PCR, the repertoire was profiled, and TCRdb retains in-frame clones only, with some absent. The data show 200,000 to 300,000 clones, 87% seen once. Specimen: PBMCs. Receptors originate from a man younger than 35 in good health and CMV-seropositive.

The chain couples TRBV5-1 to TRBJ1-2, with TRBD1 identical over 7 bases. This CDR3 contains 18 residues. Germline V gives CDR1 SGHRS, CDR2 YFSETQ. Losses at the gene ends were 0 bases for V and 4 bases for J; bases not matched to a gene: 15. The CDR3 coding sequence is TGCGCCAGCAGCTTGGCCCCGGGACAGCTCACAACCTTCTATGGCTACACCTTC. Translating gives CASSLAPGQLTTFYGYTF.

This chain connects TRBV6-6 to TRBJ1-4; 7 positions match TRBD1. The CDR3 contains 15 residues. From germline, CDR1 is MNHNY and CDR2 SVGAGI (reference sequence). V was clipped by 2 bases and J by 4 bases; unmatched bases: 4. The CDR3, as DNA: TGTGCCAGCAGTTACCCGGGACAGTTTAATGAAAAACTGTTTTTT. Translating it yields CASSYPGQFNEKLFF.

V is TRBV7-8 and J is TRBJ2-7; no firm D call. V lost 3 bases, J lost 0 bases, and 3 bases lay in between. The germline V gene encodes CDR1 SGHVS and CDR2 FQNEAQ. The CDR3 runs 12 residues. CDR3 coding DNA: TGTGCCAGCAGCTTGGGCTCCTACGAGCAGTACTTC. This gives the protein CASSLGSYEQYF.

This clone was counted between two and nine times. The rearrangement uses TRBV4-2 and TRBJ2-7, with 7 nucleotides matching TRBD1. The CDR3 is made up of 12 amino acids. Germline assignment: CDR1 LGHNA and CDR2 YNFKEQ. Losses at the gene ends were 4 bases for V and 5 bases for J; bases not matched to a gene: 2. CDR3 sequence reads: CASSLDRDEQYF. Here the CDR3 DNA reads TGTGCCAGCAGCCTTGACAGGGACGAGCAGTACTTC.

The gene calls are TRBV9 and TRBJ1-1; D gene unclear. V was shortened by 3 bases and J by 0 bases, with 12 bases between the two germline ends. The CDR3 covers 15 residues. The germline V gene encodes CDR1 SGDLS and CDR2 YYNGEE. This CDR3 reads CASSETTRLNTEAFF. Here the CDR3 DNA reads TGTGCCAGCAGCGAAACGACACGTTTGAACACTGAAGCTTTCTTT.

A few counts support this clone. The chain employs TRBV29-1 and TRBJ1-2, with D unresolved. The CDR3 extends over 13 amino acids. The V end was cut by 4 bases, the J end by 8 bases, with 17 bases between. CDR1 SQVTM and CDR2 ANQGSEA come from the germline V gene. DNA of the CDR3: TGCAGCGTTGTCATCCTAGGGAGTGGAGGCTACACCTTC. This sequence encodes CSVVILGSGGYTF.

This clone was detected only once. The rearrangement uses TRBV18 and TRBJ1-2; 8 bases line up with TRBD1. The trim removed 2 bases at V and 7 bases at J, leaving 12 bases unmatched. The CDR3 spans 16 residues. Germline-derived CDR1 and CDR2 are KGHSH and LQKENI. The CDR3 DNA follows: TGTGCCAGCTCACCAGGGTCGATCAGGGGGCACTCTGGCTACACCTTC. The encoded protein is CASSPGSIRGHSGYTF.

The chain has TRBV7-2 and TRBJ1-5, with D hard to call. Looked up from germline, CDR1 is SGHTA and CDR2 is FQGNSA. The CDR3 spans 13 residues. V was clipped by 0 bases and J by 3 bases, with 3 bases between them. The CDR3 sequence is CASSLASNQPQHF. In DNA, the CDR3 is TGTGCCAGCAGCTTAGCGTCCAATCAGCCCCAGCATTTT.

The DNA of the CDR3 is TGCGCCAGCAGCCCCGGACTAGCGGGAGGGCGCGGGGAGACCCAGTACTTC. Translating it yields CASSPGLAGGRGETQYF. J is TRBJ2-5 and V is TRBV5-1; TRBD2 agrees at 15 bases. Germline V CDR1 and CDR2: SGHRS, YFSETQ. The CDR3 runs 17 residues. The J segment lost 5 bases and the V segment lost 4 bases, leaving 9 bases of the junction unmatched.

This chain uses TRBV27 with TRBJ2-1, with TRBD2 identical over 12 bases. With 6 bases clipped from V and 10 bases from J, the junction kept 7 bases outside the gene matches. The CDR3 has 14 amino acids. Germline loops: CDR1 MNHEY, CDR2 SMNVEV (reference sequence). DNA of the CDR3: TGTGCCAGCAGGAGACTAGCGGGAGACAGCGAGCAGTTCTTC. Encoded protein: CASRRLAGDSEQFF.

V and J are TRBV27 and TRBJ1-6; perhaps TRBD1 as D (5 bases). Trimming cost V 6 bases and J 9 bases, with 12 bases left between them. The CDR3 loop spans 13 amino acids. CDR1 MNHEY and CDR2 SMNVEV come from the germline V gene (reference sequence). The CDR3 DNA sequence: TGTGCCAGCAGGAGAACAGGTGGTTCACCCCTCCACTTT. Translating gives CASRRTGGSPLHF.

The CDR3 region has the DNA TGCGCCAGCAGGTCCGGGACTTCACGCCATGGCTACACCTTC. It specifies CASRSGTSRHGYTF. This chain connects TRBV5-1 to TRBJ1-2, with D tentatively TRBD1 (5 bases). V gave up 5 bases and J gave up 6 bases, with 17 bases separating them. Germline V gene data show CDR1 as SGHRS and CDR2 as YFSETQ. The CDR3 is made up of 14 amino acids.

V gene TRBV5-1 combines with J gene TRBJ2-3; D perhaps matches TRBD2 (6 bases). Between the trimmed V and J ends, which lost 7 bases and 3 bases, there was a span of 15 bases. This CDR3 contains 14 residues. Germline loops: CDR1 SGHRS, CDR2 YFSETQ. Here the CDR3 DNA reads TGCGCCAGCCTCGCCCGGGAGCGGACAGATACGCAGTATTTT. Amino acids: CASLARERTDTQYF.

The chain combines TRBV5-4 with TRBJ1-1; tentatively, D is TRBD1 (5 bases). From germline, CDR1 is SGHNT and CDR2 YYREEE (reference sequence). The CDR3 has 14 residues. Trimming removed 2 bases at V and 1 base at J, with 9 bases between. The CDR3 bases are TGTGCCAGCAGCTTACCCGACAGGAACACTGAAGCTTTCTTT. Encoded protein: CASSLPDRNTEAFF.

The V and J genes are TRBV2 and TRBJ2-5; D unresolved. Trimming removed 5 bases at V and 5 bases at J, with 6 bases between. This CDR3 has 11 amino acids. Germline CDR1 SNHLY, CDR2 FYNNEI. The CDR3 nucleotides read TGTGCCAGCAGTCCCCAGGAGACCCAGTACTTC. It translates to CASSPQETQYF.

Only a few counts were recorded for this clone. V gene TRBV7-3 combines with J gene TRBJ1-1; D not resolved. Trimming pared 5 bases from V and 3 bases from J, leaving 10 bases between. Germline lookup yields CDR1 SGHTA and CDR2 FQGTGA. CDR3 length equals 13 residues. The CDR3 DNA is TGTGCCAGCAGCACGCAAAGAGACACTGAAGCTTTCTTT. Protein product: CASSTQRDTEAFF.

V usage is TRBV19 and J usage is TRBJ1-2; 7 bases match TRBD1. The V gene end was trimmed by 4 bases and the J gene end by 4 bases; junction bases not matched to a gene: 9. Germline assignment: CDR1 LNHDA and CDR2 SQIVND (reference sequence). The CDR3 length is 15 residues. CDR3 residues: CASSTAPGTVYGYTF. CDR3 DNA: TGTGCCAGTAGTACAGCCCCCGGGACAGTCTATGGCTACACCTTC.

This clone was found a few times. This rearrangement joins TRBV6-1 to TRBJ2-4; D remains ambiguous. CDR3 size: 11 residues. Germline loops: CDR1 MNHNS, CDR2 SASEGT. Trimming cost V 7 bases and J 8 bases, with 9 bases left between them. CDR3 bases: TGTGCCAGCAACACAAGGGACATTCAGTACTTC. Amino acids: CASNTRDIQYF.

CDR3 region: CASSSGQRYYEQYF. The CDR3 nucleotides are TGTGCCAGCAGCTCGGGACAGAGATACTACGAGCAGTACTTC. V is TRBV14 and J is TRBJ2-7, with 7 bases fitting TRBD1. The germline V gene encodes CDR1 SGHDN and CDR2 FVKESK. The CDR3 has 14 amino acids. V was clipped by 5 bases and J by 3 bases; unmatched bases: 7.

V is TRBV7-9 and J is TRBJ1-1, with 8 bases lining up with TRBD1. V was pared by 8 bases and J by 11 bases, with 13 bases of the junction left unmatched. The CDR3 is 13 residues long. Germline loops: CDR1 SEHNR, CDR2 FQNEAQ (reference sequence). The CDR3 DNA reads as TGTGCCAGCTCGTTTACGGCAGGGGGCGAGGCTTTCTTT. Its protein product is CASSFTAGGEAFF. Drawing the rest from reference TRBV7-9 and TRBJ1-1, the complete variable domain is DTGVSQNPRHKITKRGQNVTFRCDPISEHNRLYWYRQTLGQGPEFLTYFQNEAQLEKSRLLSDRFSAERPKGSFSTLEIQRTEQGDSAMYLCASSFTAGGEAFFGQGTRLTVV.

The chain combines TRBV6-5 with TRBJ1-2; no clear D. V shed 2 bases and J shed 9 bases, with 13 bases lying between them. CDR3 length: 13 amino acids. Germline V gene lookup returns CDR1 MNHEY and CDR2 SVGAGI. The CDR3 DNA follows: TGTGCCAGCAGTTACAGGGCCGTGGAGCGCTACACCTTC. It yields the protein CASSYRAVERYTF.

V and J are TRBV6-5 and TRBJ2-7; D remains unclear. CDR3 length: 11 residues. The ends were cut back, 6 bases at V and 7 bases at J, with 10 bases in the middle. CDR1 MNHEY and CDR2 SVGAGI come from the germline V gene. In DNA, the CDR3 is TGTGCCAGCAGCACGGGCCGTGAGCAGTACTTC. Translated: CASSTGREQYF.

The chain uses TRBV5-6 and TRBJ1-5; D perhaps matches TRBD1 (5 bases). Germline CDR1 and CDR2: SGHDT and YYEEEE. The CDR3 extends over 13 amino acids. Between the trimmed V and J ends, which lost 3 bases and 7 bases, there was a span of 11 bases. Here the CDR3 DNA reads TGTGCCAGCAGCTGGGGCAGGAACCAGCCCCAGCATTTT. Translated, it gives CASSWGRNQPQHF. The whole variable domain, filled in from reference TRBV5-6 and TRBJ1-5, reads DAGVTQSPTHLIKTRGQQVTLRCSPKSGHDTVSWYQQALGQGPQFIFQYYEEEERQRGNFPDRFSGHQFPNYSSELNVNALLLGDSALYLCASSWGRNQPQHFGDGTRLSIL.

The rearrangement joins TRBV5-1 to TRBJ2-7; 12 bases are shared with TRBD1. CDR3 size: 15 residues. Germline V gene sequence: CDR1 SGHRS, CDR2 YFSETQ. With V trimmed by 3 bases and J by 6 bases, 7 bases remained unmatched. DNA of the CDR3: TGCGCCAGCAGCTCCACGGGACAGGGGGCATCCGAGCAGTACTTC. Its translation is CASSSTGQGASEQYF.

The CDR3 DNA sequence: TGTGCCAGCAGGGAGTACAATGAGCAGTTCTTC. Translation gives CASREYNEQFF. V usage is TRBV6-1 and J usage is TRBJ2-1; no clear D. The CDR3 has 11 residues. Trimming took off 6 bases at V and 4 bases at J, with 4 bases between the two ends. Germline V gene data show CDR1 as MNHNS and CDR2 as SASEGT.

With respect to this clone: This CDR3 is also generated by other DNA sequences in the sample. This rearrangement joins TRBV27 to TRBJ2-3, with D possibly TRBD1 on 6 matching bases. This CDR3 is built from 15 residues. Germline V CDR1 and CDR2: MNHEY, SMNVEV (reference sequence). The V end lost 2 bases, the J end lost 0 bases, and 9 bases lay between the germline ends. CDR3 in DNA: TGTGCCAGCAGTTTACGCGGACAGAGCACAGATACGCAGTATTTT. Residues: CASSLRGQSTDTQYF.

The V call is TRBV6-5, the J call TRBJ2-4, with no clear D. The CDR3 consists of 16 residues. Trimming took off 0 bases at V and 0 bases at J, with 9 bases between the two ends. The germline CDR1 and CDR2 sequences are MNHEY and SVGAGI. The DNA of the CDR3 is TGTGCCAGCAGTTACTCGATAGCCGTAGCCAAAAACATTCAGTACTTC. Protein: CASSYSIAVAKNIQYF.

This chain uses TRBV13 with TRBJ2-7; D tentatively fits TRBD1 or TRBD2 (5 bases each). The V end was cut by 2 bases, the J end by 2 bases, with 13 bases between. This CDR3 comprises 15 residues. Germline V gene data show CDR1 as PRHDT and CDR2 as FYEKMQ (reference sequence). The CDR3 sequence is CASSLKGTGTYEQYF. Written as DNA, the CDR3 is TGTGCCAGCAGCTTAAAAGGGACCGGGACCTACGAGCAGTACTTC.

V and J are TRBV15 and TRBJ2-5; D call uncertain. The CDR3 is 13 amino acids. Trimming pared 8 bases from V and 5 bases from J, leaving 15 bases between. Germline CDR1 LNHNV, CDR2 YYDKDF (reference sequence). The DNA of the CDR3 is TGTGCCACCGCACCCGGGCCTCAGGAGACCCAGTACTTC. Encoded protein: CATAPGPQETQYF.